The 23 T cell receptor beta chains below all came from one sample that was sequenced in a study of T cell responses to AZD1222 COVID-19 vaccine. This table comes from immunoSEQ multiplex PCR, and its TCRdb copy is limited to in-frame clones, with some not included. The table shows some 120,000 clones, with around nine tenths occurring only once. Sequenced here: peripheral blood, sampled on day 0 of AZD1222 vaccination. Receptors were obtained from an adult in good health.

This clone was counted a few times. The CDR3 coding sequence is TGTGCCAGCTCCGTGGTGGGGGCCGCAGATACGCAGTATTTT. Its protein is CASSVVGAADTQYF. The chain joins TRBV27 to TRBJ2-3; weak D call: TRBD1 (6 bases). The CDR3 loop spans 14 amino acids. Deletions cut 8 bases from V and 4 bases from J, with 16 bases between. CDR1 is MNHEY and CDR2 is SMNVEV in the germline V gene (reference sequence).

The chain combines TRBV6-5 with TRBJ1-6; the D is unclear. This CDR3 contains 12 residues. Germline V gives CDR1 MNHEY, CDR2 SVGAGI. The V and J ends lost 7 bases and 10 bases respectively, with 11 bases between them. CDR3 DNA sequence: TGTGCCAGCACCCGACACGGCTCACCCCTCCACTTT. Its protein product is CASTRHGSPLHF.

The V gene is TRBV21-1, the J gene TRBJ1-5; TRBD1, the table's D call, was not compared with the DNA. TRBV21-1 is an annotated pseudogene. The CDR3 length is 16 residues. CDR3 residues: CASRGQGRYGNQPQHF. The CDR3 DNA reads as TGTGCCAGCAGAGGACAGGGGCGATATGGGAATCAGCCCCAGCATTTT.

CDR3 bases: TGTGCCAGCAGCTCTACCCAGGACCGCCAAGAGACCCAGTACTTC. It translates to CASSSTQDRQETQYF. V usage is TRBV13 and J usage is TRBJ2-5; D is unclear. Germline CDR1 is PRHDT and CDR2 is FYEKMQ (reference sequence). The CDR3 is 15 amino acids. Between the trimmed V and J ends, which lost 4 bases and 1 base, there was a span of 13 bases.

The CDR3 DNA reads as TGTGCCAGCAGCTTAAGCGGGGGCTCCTACAATGAGCAGTTCTTC. Translated, it gives CASSLSGGSYNEQFF. The chain is built from TRBV9 and TRBJ2-1, with 8 bases that match TRBD2. The germline gives CDR1 SGDLS, CDR2 YYNGEE. The ends lost 4 bases at V and 0 bases at J; junction bases unmatched: 3. The CDR3 is 15 residues long.

The rearrangement uses TRBV6-5 and TRBJ2-7, with D perhaps TRBD1 (5 bases). Trimming cost V 8 bases and J 6 bases, with 17 bases left between them. The CDR3 consists of 13 residues. Germline values: CDR1 MNHEY, CDR2 SVGAGI. The CDR3 DNA reads TGTGCCAGCGGATTCAGGGAAATAATCGAGCAGTACTTC. Translation gives CASGFREIIEQYF.

The chain couples TRBV7-9 to TRBJ2-1, with 7 positions matching TRBD1. The CDR3 extends over 15 amino acids. Germline-derived CDR1 and CDR2 are SEHNR and FQNEAQ (reference sequence). Trimming removed 0 bases from V and 6 bases from J; junction bases left unmatched: 5. The CDR3 reads CASSLALPGGNEQFF. CDR3 nucleotide sequence: TGTGCCAGCAGCTTAGCGTTGCCAGGGGGCAATGAGCAGTTCTTC.

The J gene is TRBJ1-1, the V gene TRBV4-2, with D unresolved. Trimming left V 3 bases short and J 4 bases short, with 9 bases between. This CDR3 is 13 amino acids long. The germline gives CDR1 LGHNA, CDR2 YNFKEQ. The CDR3 DNA reads as TGTGCCAGCAGCCAGGGGTGGGGCACTGAAGCTTTCTTT. Translated: CASSQGWGTEAFF.

The chain uses TRBV25-1 and TRBJ2-3; a weak D match, TRBD2 (5 bases). Trimming left V 1 base short and J 0 bases short, with 11 bases between. This CDR3 has 16 residues. CDR1 and CDR2 (germline): MGHDK, SYGVNS. CDR3 sequence (DNA): TGTGCCAGCAGTGAATTGGGGAGAGCTAGCACAGATACGCAGTATTTT. This encodes CASSELGRASTDTQYF.

This clone was seen once. This sequence joins TRBV20-1 and TRBJ2-3, with a tentative D call TRBD2 (6 bases). With 3 bases removed from V and 4 bases from J, the gap between germline ends came to 11 bases. The CDR3 length is 13 residues. Germline loops: CDR1 DFQATT, CDR2 SNEGSKA (reference sequence). The CDR3 loop is CSASGWEADTQYF. CDR3 nucleotide sequence: TGCAGTGCTAGTGGCTGGGAGGCAGATACGCAGTATTTT.

The rearrangement links TRBV19 to TRBJ1-5; D gene ambiguous. The CDR3 spans 15 residues. The V and J ends lost 3 bases and 3 bases respectively, with 12 bases between them. Germline loops: CDR1 LNHDA, CDR2 SQIVND (reference sequence). The CDR3 nucleotides read TGTGCCAGTAGTATCGGGCAGGCCAACAATCAGCCCCAGCATTTT. It encodes CASSIGQANNQPQHF.

This rearrangement joins TRBV6-5 to TRBJ1-2, with TRBD1 matching 7 bases. This CDR3 contains 13 residues. In germline, CDR1 is MNHEY, CDR2 SVGAGI. V lost 2 bases to trimming and J lost 8 bases; unmatched junction nucleotides: 5. The CDR3 DNA reads TGTGCCAGCAGTTACGTGACAGGGAGCGGCTACACCTTC. It codes for CASSYVTGSGYTF.

V usage is TRBV7-9 and J usage is TRBJ1-2; D is unclear. CDR3 length: 15 amino acids. CDR1 is SEHNR and CDR2 is FQNEAQ in the germline V gene (reference sequence). V was trimmed by 6 bases and J by 6 bases, leaving 20 bases between them. The CDR3 DNA follows: TGTGCCAGCAGAATGCTTCGTTCAGAGAGGAATGGCTACACCTTC. This encodes CASRMLRSERNGYTF.

There are a few counts of this clone. This chain joins TRBV5-1 and TRBJ2-7; 7 bases line up with TRBD1. Germline V gene sequence: CDR1 SGHRS, CDR2 YFSETQ. V gave up 0 bases and J gave up 6 bases; unmatched junction bases: 6. The CDR3 has 14 amino acids. The CDR3 region is CASSLGDRASEQYF. For the CDR3, the DNA is TGCGCCAGCAGCTTGGGTGACAGGGCGTCCGAGCAGTACTTC. Combining the CDR3 with reference TRBV5-1 and TRBJ2-7 gives the whole variable domain KAGVTQTPRYLIKTRGQQVTLSCSPISGHRSVSWYQQTPGQGLQFLFEYFSETQRNKGNFPGRFSGRQFSNSRSEMNVSTLELGDSALYLCASSLGDRASEQYFGPGTRLTVT.

J is TRBJ1-6 and V is TRBV13; 9 nucleotides agree with TRBD1. The V and J ends lost 2 bases and 7 bases, in that order; junction bases with no gene match: 3. Germline CDR1 reads PRHDT; CDR2 reads FYEKMQ (reference sequence). This CDR3 comprises 15 residues. The CDR3 nucleotides read TGTGCCAGCAGCTTACTCGGACAGGGGAATTCACCCCTCCACTTT. Translation: CASSLLGQGNSPLHF.

The rearrangement links TRBV6-5 to TRBJ1-4; TRBD1 is a possible D gene (6 bases). Per the germline V gene, CDR1 is MNHEY and CDR2 is SVGAGI. This CDR3 is built from 16 residues. Trimming shortened V by 2 bases and J by 12 bases, and 22 bases separated the two germline ends. CDR3 nucleotide sequence: TGTGCCAGCAGTTACCGAAGGGACATTGGGAATGAGGAACTGTTTTTT. This encodes CASSYRRDIGNEELFF.

This chain links TRBV4-1 with TRBJ1-2; no clear D. The CDR3 runs to 16 residues. V was shortened by 0 bases and J by 3 bases, with 14 bases between the two germline ends. Germline lookup yields CDR1 MGHRA and CDR2 YSYEKL. The CDR3 loop is CASSQEEAGSDYGYTF. Here the CDR3 DNA reads TGCGCCAGCAGCCAAGAGGAGGCGGGGTCGGACTATGGCTACACCTTC.

The chain couples TRBV24-1 to TRBJ1-1; D remains ambiguous. Germline loops: CDR1 KGHDR, CDR2 SFDVKD. The CDR3 loop spans 13 amino acids. Trimming shortened V by 0 bases and J by 7 bases, and 8 bases separated the two germline ends. The CDR3 coding sequence is TGTGCCACCAGTGATTTGAACGGAATTGAAGCTTTCTTT. It translates to CATSDLNGIEAFF.

The CDR3 reads CAISPDSDTEAFF. The DNA of the CDR3 is TGTGCCATCAGCCCCGACAGCGACACTGAAGCTTTCTTT. The chain employs TRBV10-3 and TRBJ1-1; tentatively, D is TRBD1 (5 bases). The CDR3 is 13 amino acids. Germline V gene lookup returns CDR1 ENHRY and CDR2 SYGVKD. Trimming removed 6 bases at V and 3 bases at J, with 11 bases between.

The rearrangement joins TRBV19 to TRBJ1-2; D possibly corresponds to TRBD1 (5 bases). With 7 bases removed from V and 13 bases from J, the gap between germline ends came to 19 bases. From germline, CDR1 is LNHDA and CDR2 SQIVND (reference sequence). There are 12 residues in the CDR3. The CDR3 DNA is TGTGCCAGTATAACGGAAATGGACACCCGCACCTTC. Protein sequence: CASITEMDTRTF.

In its sample, this clone was seen once. The chain joins TRBV6-5 to TRBJ2-3; D is unresolved. V was shortened by 6 bases and J by 6 bases, with 10 bases between the two germline ends. The CDR3 spans 12 residues. The germline CDR1 and CDR2 sequences are MNHEY and SVGAGI. CDR3 coding DNA: TGTGCCAGCAGCTCCCCAGCCGATACGCAGTATTTT. Translation: CASSSPADTQYF.

This chain links TRBV14 with TRBJ1-1; tentatively, D is TRBD1 (6 bases). The CDR3 spans 15 residues. V lost 3 bases and J 3 bases, leaving 14 bases between the germline ends. Germline V gene data show CDR1 as SGHDN and CDR2 as FVKESK. The CDR3 DNA reads as TGTGCCAGCAGCCAGGTGGCGGGGGCTTACACTGAAGCTTTCTTT. The encoded protein is CASSQVAGAYTEAFF.

This chain uses TRBV6-5 with TRBJ2-5; D is unresolved. The germline V and J ends were trimmed by 6 bases and 3 bases, with 11 bases remaining between them. The length of the CDR3 is 13 residues. CDR1 and CDR2 (germline): MNHEY, SVGAGI. CDR3 loop: CASSEILEETQYF. CDR3 bases: TGTGCCAGCAGCGAGATACTGGAAGAGACCCAGTACTTC.